This TCR beta chain emerged from a study of CD8 T cells in ankylosing spondylitis. There are many counts of this clonotype. Its antigen remains unidentified. TCRdb reanalysed the 5' RACE reads using MiXCR and keeps one entry per CDR3 protein. The sample includes fewer than 550,000 distinct CDR3 sequences, approximately 5% of them seen just once. Study-level results: Among TCR beta sequences, a motif of roughly 8 highly homologous variants appeared characteristic of ankylosing spondylitis blood.

V was trimmed by 5 bases and J by 0 bases, leaving 7 bases between them. The CDR3 totals 13 residues. The V and J genes are TRBV12-3 or TRBV12-4 and TRBJ1-1, with no clear D. Source material: blood, either unsorted or a sorted T cell fraction (not recorded which). The TCR was taken from a male donor with ankylosing spondylitis. This CDR3 reads CASSKMMNTEAFF. Written as DNA, the CDR3 is TGTGCCAGCAGTAAAATGATGAACACTGAAGCTTTCTTT.